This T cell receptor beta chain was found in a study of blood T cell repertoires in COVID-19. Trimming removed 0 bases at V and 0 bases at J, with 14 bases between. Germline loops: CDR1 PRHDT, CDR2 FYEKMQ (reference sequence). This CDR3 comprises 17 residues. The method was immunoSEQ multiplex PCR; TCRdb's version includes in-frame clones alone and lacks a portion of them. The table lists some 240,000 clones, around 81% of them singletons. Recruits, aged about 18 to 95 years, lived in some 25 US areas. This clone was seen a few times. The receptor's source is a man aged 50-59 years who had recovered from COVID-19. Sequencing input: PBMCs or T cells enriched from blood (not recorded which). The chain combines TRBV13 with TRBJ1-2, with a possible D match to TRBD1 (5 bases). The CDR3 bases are TGTGCCAGCAGCTTAGGCAGGGCAGGAGATTCTAACTATGGCTACACCTTC. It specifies CASSLGRAGDSNYGYTF. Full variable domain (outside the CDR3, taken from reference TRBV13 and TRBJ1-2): AAGVIQSPRHLIKEKRETATLKCYPIPRHDTVYWYQQGPGQDPQFLISFYEKMQSDKGSIPDRFSAQQFSDYHSELNMSSLELGDSALYFCASSLGRAGDSNYGYTFGSGTRLTVV.